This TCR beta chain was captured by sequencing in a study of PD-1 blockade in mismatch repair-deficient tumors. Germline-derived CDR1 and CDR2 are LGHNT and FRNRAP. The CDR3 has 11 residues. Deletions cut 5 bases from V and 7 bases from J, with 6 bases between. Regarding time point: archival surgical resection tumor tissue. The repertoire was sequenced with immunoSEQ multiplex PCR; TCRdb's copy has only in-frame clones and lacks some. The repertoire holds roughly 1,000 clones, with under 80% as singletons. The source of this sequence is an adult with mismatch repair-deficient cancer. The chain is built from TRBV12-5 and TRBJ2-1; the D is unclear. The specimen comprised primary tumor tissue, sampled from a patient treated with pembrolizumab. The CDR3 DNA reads TGTGCTAGTGGTCCGGGTAATGAGCAGTTCTTC. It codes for CASGPGNEQFF.